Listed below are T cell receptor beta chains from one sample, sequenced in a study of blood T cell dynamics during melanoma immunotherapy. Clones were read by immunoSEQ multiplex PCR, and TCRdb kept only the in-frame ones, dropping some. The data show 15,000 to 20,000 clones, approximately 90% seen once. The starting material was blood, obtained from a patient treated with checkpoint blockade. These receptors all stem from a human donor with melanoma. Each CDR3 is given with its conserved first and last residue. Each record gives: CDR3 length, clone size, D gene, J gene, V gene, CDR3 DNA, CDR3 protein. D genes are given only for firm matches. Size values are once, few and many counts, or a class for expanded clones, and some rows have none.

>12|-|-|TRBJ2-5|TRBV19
TGTGCCAGTAGCGCAGAATTAAAGACCCAGTACTTC
CASSAELKTQYF
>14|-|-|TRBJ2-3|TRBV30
TGTGCCTGGAGTGTACGGGACTTCACAGATACGCAGTATTTT
CAWSVRDFTDTQYF
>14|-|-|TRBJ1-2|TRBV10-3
TGTGCCATCAGTGAGCCGGGGGGCGACTATGGCTACACCTTC
CAISEPGGDYGYTF
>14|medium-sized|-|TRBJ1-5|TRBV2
TGTGCCAGCAGTGATACGGGGTTCAATCAGCCCCAGCATTTT
CASSDTGFNQPQHF
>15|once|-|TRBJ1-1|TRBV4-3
TGCGCCAGCAGCCTACAGGGATACTTGAACACTGAAGCTTTCTTT
CASSLQGYLNTEAFF
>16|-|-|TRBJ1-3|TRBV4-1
TGCGCCAGCAGCCAAGGTCTCCAGGGAATTGGAAACACCATATATTTT
CASSQGLQGIGNTIYF
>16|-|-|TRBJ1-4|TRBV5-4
TGTGCCAGCAGCTTGCGAACAGGGTCGGCTAATGAAAAACTGTTTTTT
CASSLRTGSANEKLFF
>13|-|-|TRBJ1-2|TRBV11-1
TGTGCCAGCAGCTTAGAGGCAGGGGCTGGCTACACCTTC
CASSLEAGAGYTF
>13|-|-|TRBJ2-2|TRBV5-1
TGCGCCAGCAGCTCCAGGGGGGGAGGGGAGCTGTTTTTT
CASSSRGGGELFF
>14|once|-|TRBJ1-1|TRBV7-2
TGTGCCAGCAGCTTAGATGGGGGACGCACTGAAGCTTTCTTT
CASSLDGGRTEAFF
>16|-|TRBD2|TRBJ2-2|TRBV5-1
TGCGCCAGCAGCCCTTCACTAGCGGGAGTTGCCGGGGAGCTGTTTTTT
CASSPSLAGVAGELFF
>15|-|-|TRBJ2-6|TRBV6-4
TGTGCCAGCAGTGTCCAGGCTTCTGGGGCCAACGTCCTGACTTTC
CASSVQASGANVLTF
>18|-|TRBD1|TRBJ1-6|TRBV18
TGTGCCAGCTCACTAGTCCAGGGGGCGATGTCCTATAATTCACCCCTCCACTTT
CASSLVQGAMSYNSPLHF
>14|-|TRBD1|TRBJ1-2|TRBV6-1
TGTGCCAGCAGAATGGGACAGGGGGCCTATGGCTACACCTTC
CASRMGQGAYGYTF
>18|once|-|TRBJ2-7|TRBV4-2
TGTGCCAGCAGCCAATTGGGTACTAGCTCCCTTCTTTCCTACGAGCAGTACTTC
CASSQLGTSSLLSYEQYF
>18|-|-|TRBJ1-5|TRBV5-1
TGCGCCAGCAGCTTGGTGGAAAAGGAAGTAAAAAGCAATCAGCCCCAGCATTTT
CASSLVEKEVKSNQPQHF
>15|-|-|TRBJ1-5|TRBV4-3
TGCGCCAGCAGCCACACCGACCGTAGCAATCAGCCCCAGCATTTT
CASSHTDRSNQPQHF
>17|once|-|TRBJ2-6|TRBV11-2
TGTGCCAGCAGCAGAGAGGGCACGATCTCTGGGGCCAACGTCCTGACTTTC
CASSREGTISGANVLTF
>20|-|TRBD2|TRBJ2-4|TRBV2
TGTGCCAGCAGCCCTCCCCCGGGACTAGCGGGAGTGGAGGCCAAAAACATTCAGTACTTC
CASSPPPGLAGVEAKNIQYF
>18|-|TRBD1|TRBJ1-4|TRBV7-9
TGTGCCAGCAGCGCCCAGAGGACAGGGGAGGGGTATAGTGAAAAACTGTTTTTT
CASSAQRTGEGYSEKLFF
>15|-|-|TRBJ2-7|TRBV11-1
TGTGCCAGCAGCTTAGGGCAGGTCGGCTCCTACGAGCAGTACTTC
CASSLGQVGSYEQYF
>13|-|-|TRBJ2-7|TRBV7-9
TGTGCCAGCAGCCGCAGTGGCTCCTACGAGCAGTACTTC
CASSRSGSYEQYF
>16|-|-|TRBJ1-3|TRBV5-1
TGCGCCAGCAGCTTGGATCCGGGCACACCGGGAAACACCATATATTTT
CASSLDPGTPGNTIYF
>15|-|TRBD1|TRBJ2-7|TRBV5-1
TGCGCCAGCAGCTTGGGTGGGACAGGGGCTTACGAGCAGTACTTC
CASSLGGTGAYEQYF
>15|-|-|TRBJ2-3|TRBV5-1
TGCGCCAGCAGCTTGGCTAGGGGGGCGAGAGATACGCAGTATTTT
CASSLARGARDTQYF
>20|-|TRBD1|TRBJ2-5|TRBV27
TGTGCCAGCATCCCGTCCGGCTCTCCTCCGGTCAGGGGGAAAAGGGAGACCCAGTACTTC
CASIPSGSPPVRGKRETQYF
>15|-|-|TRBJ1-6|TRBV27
TGTGCCAGCACCCGGGACACAGGGAAGTTTTCACCCCTCCACTTT
CASTRDTGKFSPLHF
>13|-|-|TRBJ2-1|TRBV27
TGTGCCAGCAGTTTATTGGGTGGCAATGAGCAGTTCTTC
CASSLLGGNEQFF
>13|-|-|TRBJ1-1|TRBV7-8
TGTGCCAGCAGAGACTCAGGGGTCACTGAAGCTTTCTTT
CASRDSGVTEAFF
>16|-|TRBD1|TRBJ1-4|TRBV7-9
TGTGCCAGCACCTTAGGAACGACAGGGTTTAATGAAAAACTGTTTTTT
CASTLGTTGFNEKLFF
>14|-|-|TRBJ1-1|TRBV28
TGTGCCAGCAGTTTCCTCCTATTGAACACTGAAGCTTTCTTT
CASSFLLLNTEAFF
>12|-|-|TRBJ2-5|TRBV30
TGTGCCTGGAGTTTGGGTTGGGAGACCCAGTACTTC
CAWSLGWETQYF
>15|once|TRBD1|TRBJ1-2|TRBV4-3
TGCGCCAGCAGCCAAGTTCACAGGGGTGATAATGGCTACACCTTC
CASSQVHRGDNGYTF